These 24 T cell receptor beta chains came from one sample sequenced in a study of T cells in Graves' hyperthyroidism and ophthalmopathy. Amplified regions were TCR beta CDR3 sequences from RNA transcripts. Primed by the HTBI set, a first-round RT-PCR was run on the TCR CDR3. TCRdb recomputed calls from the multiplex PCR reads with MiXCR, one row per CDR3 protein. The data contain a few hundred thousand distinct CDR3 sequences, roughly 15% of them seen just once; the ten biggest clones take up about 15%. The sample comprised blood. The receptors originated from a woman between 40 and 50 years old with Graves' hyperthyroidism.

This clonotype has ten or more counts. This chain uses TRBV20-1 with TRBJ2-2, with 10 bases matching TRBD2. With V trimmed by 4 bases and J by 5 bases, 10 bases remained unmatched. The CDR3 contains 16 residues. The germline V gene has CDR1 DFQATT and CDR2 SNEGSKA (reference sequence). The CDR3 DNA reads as TGCAGTGCTAACTCCGGACTAGCGGAGCGGACCGGGGAGCTGTTTTTT. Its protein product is CSANSGLAERTGELFF.

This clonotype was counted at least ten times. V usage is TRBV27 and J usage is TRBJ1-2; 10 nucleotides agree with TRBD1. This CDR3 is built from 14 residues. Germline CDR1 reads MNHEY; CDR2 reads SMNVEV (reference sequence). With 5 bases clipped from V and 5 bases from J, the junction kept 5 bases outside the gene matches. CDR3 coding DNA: TGTGCCAGCAGTGCGGGACAGGGGTGGTATGGCTACACCTTC. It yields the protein CASSAGQGWYGYTF.

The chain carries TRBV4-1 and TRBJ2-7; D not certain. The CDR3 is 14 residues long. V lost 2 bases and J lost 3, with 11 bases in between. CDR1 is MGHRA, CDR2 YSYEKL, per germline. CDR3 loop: CASSQLAERYEQYF. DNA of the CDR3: TGCGCCAGCAGCCAATTGGCGGAGCGCTACGAGCAGTACTTC.

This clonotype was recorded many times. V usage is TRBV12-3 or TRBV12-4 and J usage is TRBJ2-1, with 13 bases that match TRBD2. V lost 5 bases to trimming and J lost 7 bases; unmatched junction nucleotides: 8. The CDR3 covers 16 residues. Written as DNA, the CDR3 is TGTGCCAGCAGTCCCGGACTAGCGGGAGTCGGGAATGAGCAGTTCTTC. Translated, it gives CASSPGLAGVGNEQFF.

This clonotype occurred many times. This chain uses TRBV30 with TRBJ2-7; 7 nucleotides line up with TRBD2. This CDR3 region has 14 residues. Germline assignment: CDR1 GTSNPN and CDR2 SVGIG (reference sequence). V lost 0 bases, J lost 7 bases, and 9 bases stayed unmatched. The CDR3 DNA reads TGTGCCTGGAGTGTAGATGCGGGAGAGGAAGAGCAGTACTTC. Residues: CAWSVDAGEEEQYF.

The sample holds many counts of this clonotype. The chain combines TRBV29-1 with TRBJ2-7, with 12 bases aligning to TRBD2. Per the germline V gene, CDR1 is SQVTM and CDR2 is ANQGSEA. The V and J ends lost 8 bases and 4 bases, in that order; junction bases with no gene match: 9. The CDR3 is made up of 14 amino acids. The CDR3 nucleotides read TGCAGCTGTCGGACTAGCGGGATGGCTTACGAGCAGTACTTC. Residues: CSCRTSGMAYEQYF.

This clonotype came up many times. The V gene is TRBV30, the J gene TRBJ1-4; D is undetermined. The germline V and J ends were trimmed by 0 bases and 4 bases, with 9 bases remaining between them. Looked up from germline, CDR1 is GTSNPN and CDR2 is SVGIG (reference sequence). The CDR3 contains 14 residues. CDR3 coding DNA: TGTGCCTGGAGTGTAACCGGGTATAATGAAAAACTGTTTTTT. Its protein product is CAWSVTGYNEKLFF. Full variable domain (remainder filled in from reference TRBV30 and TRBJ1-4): SQTIHQWPATLVQPVGSPLSLECTVEGTSNPNLYWYRQAAGRGLQLLFYSVGIGQISSEVPQNLSASRPQDRQFILSSKKLLLSDSGFYLCAWSVTGYNEKLFFGSGTQLSVL.

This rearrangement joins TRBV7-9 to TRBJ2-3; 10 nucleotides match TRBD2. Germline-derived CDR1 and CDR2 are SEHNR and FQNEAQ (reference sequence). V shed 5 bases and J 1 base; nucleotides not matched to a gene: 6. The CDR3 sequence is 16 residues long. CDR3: CASSAPGTSGTDTQYF. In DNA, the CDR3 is TGTGCCAGCAGCGCACCCGGGACTAGCGGCACAGATACGCAGTATTTT.

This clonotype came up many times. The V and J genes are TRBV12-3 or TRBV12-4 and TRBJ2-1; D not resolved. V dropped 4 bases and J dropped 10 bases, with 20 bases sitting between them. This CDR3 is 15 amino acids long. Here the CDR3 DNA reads TGTGCCAGCAGTTCAACGGACCGGGTACAATGGGAGCAGTTCTTC. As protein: CASSSTDRVQWEQFF.

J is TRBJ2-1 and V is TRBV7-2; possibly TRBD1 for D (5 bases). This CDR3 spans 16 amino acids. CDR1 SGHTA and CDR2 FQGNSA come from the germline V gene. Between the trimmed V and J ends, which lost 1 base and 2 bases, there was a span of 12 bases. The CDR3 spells CASSLVGVTAYNEQFF. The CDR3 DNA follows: TGTGCCAGCAGCTTAGTAGGGGTTACGGCCTACAATGAGCAGTTCTTC.

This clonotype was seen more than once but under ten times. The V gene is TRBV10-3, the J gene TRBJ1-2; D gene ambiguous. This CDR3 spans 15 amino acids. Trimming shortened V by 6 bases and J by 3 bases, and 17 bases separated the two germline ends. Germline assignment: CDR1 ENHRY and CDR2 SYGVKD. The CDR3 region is CAIRDLDVRYYGYTF. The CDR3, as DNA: TGTGCCATCAGAGATCTGGACGTACGGTACTATGGCTACACCTTC.

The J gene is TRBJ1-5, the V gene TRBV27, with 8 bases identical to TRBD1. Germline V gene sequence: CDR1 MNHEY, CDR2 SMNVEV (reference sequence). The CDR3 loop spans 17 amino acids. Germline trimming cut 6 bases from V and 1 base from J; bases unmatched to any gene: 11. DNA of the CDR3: TGTGCCAGCAGCACGATCGGCGGACAGGGAAGCAATCAGCCCCAGCATTTT. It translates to CASSTIGGQGSNQPQHF.

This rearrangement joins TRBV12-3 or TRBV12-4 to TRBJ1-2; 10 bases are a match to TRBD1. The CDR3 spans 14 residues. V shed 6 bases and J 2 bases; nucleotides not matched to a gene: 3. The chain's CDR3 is CASRGTGVNYGYTF. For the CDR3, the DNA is TGTGCCAGCAGGGGGACAGGGGTCAACTATGGCTACACCTTC.

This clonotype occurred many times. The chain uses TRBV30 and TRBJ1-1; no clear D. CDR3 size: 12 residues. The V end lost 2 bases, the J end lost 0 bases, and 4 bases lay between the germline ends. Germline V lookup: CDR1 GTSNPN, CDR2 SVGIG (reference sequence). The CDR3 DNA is TGTGCCTGGAGTCTTCTGAACACTGAAGCTTTCTTT. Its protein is CAWSLLNTEAFF.

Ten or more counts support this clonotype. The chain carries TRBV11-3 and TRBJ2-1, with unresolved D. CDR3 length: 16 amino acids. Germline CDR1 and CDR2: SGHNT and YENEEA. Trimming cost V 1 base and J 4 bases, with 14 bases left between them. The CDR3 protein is CASSLVWEPPYNEQFF. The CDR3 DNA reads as TGTGCCAGCAGCTTAGTATGGGAACCACCTTACAATGAGCAGTTCTTC. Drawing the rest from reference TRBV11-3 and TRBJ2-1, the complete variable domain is EAGVVQSPRYKIIEKKQPVAFWCNPISGHNTLYWYLQNLGQGPELLIRYENEEAVDDSQLPKDRFSAERLKGVDSTLKIQPAELGDSAVYLCASSLVWEPPYNEQFFGPGTRLTVL.

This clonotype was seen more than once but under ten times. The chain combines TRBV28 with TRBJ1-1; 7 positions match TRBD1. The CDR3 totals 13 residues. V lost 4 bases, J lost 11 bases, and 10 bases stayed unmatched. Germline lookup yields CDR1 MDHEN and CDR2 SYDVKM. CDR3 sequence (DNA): TGTGCCAGCAGTTCTCCTCAGGGGGGTAGGGCTTTCTTT. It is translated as CASSSPQGGRAFF.

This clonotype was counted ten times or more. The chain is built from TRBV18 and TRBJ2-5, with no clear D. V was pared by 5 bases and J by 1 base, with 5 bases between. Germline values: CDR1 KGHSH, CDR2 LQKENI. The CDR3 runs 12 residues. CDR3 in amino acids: CASSDIQETQYF. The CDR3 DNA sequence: TGTGCCAGCTCAGATATCCAAGAGACCCAGTACTTC.

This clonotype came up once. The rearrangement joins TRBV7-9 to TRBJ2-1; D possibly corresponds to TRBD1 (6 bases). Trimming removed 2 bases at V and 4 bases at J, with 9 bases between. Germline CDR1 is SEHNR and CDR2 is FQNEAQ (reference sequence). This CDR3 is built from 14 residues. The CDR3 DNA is TGTGCCAGCAGCTTACTAGGGGGATACAATGAGCAGTTCTTC. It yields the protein CASSLLGGYNEQFF.

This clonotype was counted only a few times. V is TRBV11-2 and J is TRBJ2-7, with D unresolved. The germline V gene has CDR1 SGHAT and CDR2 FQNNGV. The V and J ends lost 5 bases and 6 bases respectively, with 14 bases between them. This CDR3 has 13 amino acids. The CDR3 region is CASSQWLEGEQYF. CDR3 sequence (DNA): TGTGCCAGCAGCCAGTGGCTAGAAGGCGAGCAGTACTTC.

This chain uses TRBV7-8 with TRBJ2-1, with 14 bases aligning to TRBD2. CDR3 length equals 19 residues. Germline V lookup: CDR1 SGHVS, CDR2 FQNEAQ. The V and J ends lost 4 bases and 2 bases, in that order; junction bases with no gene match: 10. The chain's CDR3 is CASSSTSGGAGLTYNEQFF. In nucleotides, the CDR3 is TGTGCCAGCAGCTCGACTAGCGGGGGGGCCGGGTTAACCTACAATGAGCAGTTCTTC. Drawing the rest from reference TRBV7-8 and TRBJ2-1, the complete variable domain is GAGVSQSPRYKVAKRGQDVALRCDPISGHVSLFWYQQALGQGPEFLTYFQNEAQLDKSGLPSDRFFAERPEGSVSTLKIQRTQQEDSAVYLCASSSTSGGAGLTYNEQFFGPGTRLTVL.

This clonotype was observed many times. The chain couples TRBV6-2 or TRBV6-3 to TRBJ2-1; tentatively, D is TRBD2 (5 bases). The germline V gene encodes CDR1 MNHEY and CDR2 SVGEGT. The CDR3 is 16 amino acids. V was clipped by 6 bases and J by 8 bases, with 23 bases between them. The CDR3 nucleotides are TGTGCCAGCAGACCCTCTAGCTTTAGTGTGAGGGATGAGCAGTTCTTC. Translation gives CASRPSSFSVRDEQFF.

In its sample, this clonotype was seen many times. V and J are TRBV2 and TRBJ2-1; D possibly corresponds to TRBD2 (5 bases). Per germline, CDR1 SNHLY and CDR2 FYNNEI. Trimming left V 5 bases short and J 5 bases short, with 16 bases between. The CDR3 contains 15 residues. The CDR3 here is CASSRLSGGNNEQFF. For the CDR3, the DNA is TGTGCCAGCAGTAGACTAAGCGGAGGAAACAATGAGCAGTTCTTC.

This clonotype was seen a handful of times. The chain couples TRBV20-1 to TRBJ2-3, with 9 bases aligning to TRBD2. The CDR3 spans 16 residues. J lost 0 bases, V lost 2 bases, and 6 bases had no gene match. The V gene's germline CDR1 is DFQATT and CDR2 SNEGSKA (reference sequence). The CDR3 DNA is TGCAGTGCTAGAACATTAGCGGGAGCGAGCACAGATACGCAGTATTTT. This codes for CSARTLAGASTDTQYF.

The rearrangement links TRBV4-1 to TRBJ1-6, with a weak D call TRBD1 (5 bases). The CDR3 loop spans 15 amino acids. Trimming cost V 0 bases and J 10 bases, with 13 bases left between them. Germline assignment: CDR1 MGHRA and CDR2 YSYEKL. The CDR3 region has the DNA TGCGCCAGCAGCCAAGATCCCGACAGTTTCTCACCCCTCCACTTT. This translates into CASSQDPDSFSPLHF.